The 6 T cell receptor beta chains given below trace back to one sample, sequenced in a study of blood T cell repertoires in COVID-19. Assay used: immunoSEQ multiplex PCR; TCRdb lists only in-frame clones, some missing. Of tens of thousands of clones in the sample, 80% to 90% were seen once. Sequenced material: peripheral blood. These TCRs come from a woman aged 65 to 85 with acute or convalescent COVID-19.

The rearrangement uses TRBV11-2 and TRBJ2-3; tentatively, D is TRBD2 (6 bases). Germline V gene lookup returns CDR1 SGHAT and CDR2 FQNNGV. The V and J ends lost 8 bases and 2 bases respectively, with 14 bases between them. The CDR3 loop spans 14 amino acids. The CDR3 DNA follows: TGTGCCAGCGGAAGGAGGGGCAACACAGATACGCAGTATTTT. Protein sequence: CASGRRGNTDTQYF.

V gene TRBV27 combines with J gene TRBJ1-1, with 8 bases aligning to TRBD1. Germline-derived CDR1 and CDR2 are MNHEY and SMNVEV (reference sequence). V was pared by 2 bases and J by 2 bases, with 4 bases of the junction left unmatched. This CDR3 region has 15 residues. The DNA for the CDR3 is TGTGCCAGCAGTTTAGCAGGGGGCAGAAACACTGAAGCTTTCTTT. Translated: CASSLAGGRNTEAFF.

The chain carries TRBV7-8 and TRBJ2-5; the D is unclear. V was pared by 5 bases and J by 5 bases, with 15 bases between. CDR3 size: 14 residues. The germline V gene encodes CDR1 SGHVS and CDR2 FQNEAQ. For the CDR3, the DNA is TGTGCCAGCAGCCAAACCATTGCAGTGGAGACCCAGTACTTC. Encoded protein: CASSQTIAVETQYF.

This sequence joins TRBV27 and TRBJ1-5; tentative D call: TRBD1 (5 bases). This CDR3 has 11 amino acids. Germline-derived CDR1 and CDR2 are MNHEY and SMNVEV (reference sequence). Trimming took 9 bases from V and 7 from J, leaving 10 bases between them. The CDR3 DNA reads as TGTGCCAGTCCCAGACAGCAGCCCCAGCATTTT. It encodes CASPRQQPQHF.

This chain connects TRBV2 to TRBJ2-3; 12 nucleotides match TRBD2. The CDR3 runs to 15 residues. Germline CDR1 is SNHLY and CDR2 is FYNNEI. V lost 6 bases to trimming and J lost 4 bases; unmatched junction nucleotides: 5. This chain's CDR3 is CASRRTSGVPDTQYF. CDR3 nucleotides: TGTGCCAGCAGACGGACTAGCGGGGTCCCAGATACGCAGTATTTT. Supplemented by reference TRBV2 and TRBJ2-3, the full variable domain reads EPEVTQTPSHQVTQMGQEVILRCVPISNHLYFYWYRQILGQKVEFLVSFYNNEISEKSEIFDDQFSVERPDGSNFTLKIRSTKLEDSAMYFCASRRTSGVPDTQYFGPGTRLTVL.

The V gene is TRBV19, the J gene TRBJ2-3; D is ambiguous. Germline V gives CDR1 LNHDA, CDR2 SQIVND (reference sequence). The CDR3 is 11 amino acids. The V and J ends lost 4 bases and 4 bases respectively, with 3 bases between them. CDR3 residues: CASSRADTQYF. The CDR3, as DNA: TGTGCCAGTAGTAGAGCAGATACGCAGTATTTT. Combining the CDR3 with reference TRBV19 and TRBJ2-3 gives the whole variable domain DGGITQSPKYLFRKEGQNVTLSCEQNLNHDAMYWYRQDPGQGLRLIYYSQIVNDFQKGDIAEGYSVSREKKESFPLTVTSAQKNPTAFYLCASSRADTQYFGPGTRLTVL.